Presented here are 13 T cell receptor beta chains from one specimen sequenced in a study of blood T cell repertoires in COVID-19. The repertoire was sequenced with immunoSEQ multiplex PCR; TCRdb's copy has only in-frame clones and lacks some. Of fewer than 200,000 clones in the sample, approximately 80% were seen once. Specimen: PBMCs or T cells enriched from blood (not recorded which). The source is a woman aged 50 to 65 who had recovered from COVID-19.

In this sample, this clone turned up a few times. The chain combines TRBV5-1 with TRBJ2-1; TRBD1 aligns across 10 bases. Germline CDR1 is SGHRS and CDR2 is YFSETQ. V was pared by 4 bases and J by 5 bases, with 9 bases of the junction left unmatched. This CDR3 comprises 16 residues. Written as DNA, the CDR3 is TGCGCCAGCAGCGACCCGGGACAGGGGCTGAACAATGAGCAGTTCTTC. Its protein is CASSDPGQGLNNEQFF.

For the CDR3, the DNA is TGTGCCAGCAGCGTAGGACTAGCTCGGGACGAGCAGTACTTC. This codes for CASSVGLARDEQYF. This rearrangement joins TRBV9 to TRBJ2-7; 7 bases line up with TRBD2. V was clipped by 0 bases and J by 5 bases; unmatched bases: 5. From germline, CDR1 is SGDLS and CDR2 YYNGEE. CDR3 size: 14 residues.

This clone has a handful of counts. The chain uses TRBV6-5 and TRBJ1-1; possible D gene TRBD1, 6 bases. Deletions cut 1 base from V and 4 bases from J, with 16 bases between. Germline lookup yields CDR1 MNHEY and CDR2 SVGAGI. This CDR3 is 16 amino acids long. CDR3: CASSYLGRGSITEAFF. CDR3 DNA sequence: TGTGCCAGCAGTTACTTGGGCAGGGGATCGATCACTGAAGCTTTCTTT.

The V gene is TRBV7-9, the J gene TRBJ2-1; weak D call: TRBD2 (6 bases). The CDR3 length is 14 residues. The ends were cut back, 1 base at V and 8 bases at J, with 12 bases in the middle. Looked up from germline, CDR1 is SEHNR and CDR2 is FQNEAQ (reference sequence). For the CDR3, the DNA is TGTGCCAGCAGCTTAGTGGGACTGAGGGATGAGCAGTTCTTC. Translated, it gives CASSLVGLRDEQFF.

This clone came up a few times. The gene calls are TRBV24-1 and TRBJ2-6; D might be TRBD1 (5 bases). Germline loops: CDR1 KGHDR, CDR2 SFDVKD. This CDR3 comprises 16 residues. Trimming removed 6 bases at V and 0 bases at J, with 11 bases between. CDR3 region: CATSSLGHSGANVLTF. CDR3 DNA: TGTGCCACCAGTTCCCTCGGACACTCTGGGGCCAACGTCCTGACTTTC.

The CDR3 nucleotides read TGTGCCAGCAGGAGGGGGCGGGGTGAAGCTTTCTTT. Translating it yields CASRRGRGEAFF. This sequence joins TRBV6-5 and TRBJ1-1, with 7 bases matching TRBD1. V dropped 6 bases and J dropped 7; count of bases not matched to a gene: 5. The CDR3 is made up of 12 amino acids. Germline V CDR1 and CDR2: MNHEY, SVGAGI.

In its sample, this clone was seen once. The chain joins TRBV11-2 to TRBJ1-1, with a weak D call TRBD1 (6 bases). CDR1 and CDR2 from the germline V gene are SGHAT and FQNNGV. Trimming took off 5 bases at V and 5 bases at J, with 18 bases between the two ends. The CDR3 loop spans 15 amino acids. The CDR3 loop is CASSPQVTGKTEAFF. CDR3 in DNA: TGTGCCAGCAGCCCCCAAGTCACAGGGAAAACTGAAGCTTTCTTT.

This clone was recorded once. The chain recombines TRBV5-1 with TRBJ1-1; TRBD1 matches 8 bases. Germline CDR1 is SGHRS and CDR2 is YFSETQ. The CDR3 contains 14 residues. Germline trimming cut 3 bases from V and 5 bases from J; bases unmatched to any gene: 6. CDR3 region: CASSWMDRETEAFF. CDR3 sequence (DNA): TGCGCCAGCAGCTGGATGGACAGGGAAACTGAAGCTTTCTTT.

This rearrangement joins TRBV7-3 to TRBJ2-3; 7 bases are a match to TRBD2. The CDR3 extends over 16 amino acids. CDR1 and CDR2 (germline): SGHTA, FQGTGA. Trimming took 3 bases from V and 4 from J; bases not matched to a gene: 10. The CDR3 DNA follows: TGTGCCAGCAGCTTCTGGGGGAGGGGTGGAGCAGATACGCAGTATTTT. Residues: CASSFWGRGGADTQYF.

The chain recombines TRBV19 with TRBJ1-2, with 7 bases lining up with TRBD1. The CDR3 loop spans 14 amino acids. J gave up 9 bases and V 3 bases, and 10 bases lay outside the gene matches. The germline gives CDR1 LNHDA, CDR2 SQIVND (reference sequence). CDR3 sequence reads: CASSIRGANDRYTF. CDR3 nucleotides: TGTGCCAGTAGTATCAGGGGGGCGAACGATCGCTACACCTTC.

This clone was picked up a small number of times. The rearrangement joins TRBV30 to TRBJ1-2, with 10 bases fitting TRBD1. V lost 2 bases to trimming and J lost 4 bases; unmatched junction nucleotides: 10. From germline, CDR1 is GTSNPN and CDR2 SVGIG (reference sequence). This CDR3 has 16 residues. The CDR3 sequence is CAWSRPGQGVFYGYTF. The CDR3 DNA is TGTGCCTGGAGTCGACCTGGACAGGGGGTGTTCTATGGCTACACCTTC.

In its sample, this clone was seen once. The chain has TRBV18 and TRBJ2-2; TRBD2 aligns across 7 bases. J was trimmed by 5 bases and V by 0 bases; bases with no gene match: 6. The germline V gene has CDR1 KGHSH and CDR2 LQKENI. This CDR3 contains 16 residues. The CDR3 DNA follows: TGTGCCAGCTCACCACCGATGGGAGGGGAGACCGGGGAGCTGTTTTTT. It is translated as CASSPPMGGETGELFF.

In DNA form, the CDR3 reads TGTGCCATCAGTGGCTCGGGACAGGGTCTCTATGGCTACACCTTC. Translated: CAISGSGQGLYGYTF. The V call is TRBV10-3, the J call TRBJ1-2; TRBD1 agrees at 9 bases. This CDR3 region has 15 residues. V was clipped by 4 bases and J by 4 bases; unmatched bases: 7. The germline gives CDR1 ENHRY, CDR2 SYGVKD.